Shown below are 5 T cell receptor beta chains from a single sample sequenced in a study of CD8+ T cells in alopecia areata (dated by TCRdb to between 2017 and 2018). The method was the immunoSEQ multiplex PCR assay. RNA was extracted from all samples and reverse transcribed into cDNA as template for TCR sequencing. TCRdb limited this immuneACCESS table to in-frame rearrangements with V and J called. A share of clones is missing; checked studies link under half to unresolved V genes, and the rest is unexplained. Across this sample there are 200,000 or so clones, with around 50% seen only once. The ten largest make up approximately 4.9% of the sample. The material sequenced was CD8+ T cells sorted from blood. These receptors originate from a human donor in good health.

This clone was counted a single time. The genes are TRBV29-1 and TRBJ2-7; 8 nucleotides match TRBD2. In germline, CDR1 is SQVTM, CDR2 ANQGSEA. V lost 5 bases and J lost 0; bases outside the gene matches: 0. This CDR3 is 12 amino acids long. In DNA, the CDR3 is TGCAGCGTTCTAGCGGGCTCCTACGAGCAGTACTTC. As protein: CSVLAGSYEQYF.

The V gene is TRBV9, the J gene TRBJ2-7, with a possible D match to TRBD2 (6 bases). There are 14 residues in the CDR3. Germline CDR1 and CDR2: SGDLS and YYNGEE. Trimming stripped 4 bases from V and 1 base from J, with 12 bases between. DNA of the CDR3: TGTGCCAGCAGCCCACCGGGGGAATCCTACGAGCAGTACTTC. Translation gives CASSPPGESYEQYF. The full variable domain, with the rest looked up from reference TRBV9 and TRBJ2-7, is DSGVTQTPKHLITATGQRVTLRCSPRSGDLSVYWYQQSLDQGLQFLIQYYNGEERAKGNILERFSAQQFPDLHSELNLSSLELGDSALYFCASSPPGESYEQYFGPGTRLTVT.

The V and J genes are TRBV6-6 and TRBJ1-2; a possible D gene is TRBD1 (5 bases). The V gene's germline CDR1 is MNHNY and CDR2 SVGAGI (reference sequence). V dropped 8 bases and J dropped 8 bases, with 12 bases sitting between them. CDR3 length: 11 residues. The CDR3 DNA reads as TGTGCCAGCTTCGCGGGGGGAGGCTACACCTTC. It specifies CASFAGGGYTF.

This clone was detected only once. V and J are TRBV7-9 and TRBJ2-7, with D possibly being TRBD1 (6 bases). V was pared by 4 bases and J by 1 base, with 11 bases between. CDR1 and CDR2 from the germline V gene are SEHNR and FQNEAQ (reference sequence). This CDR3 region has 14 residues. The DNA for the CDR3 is TGTGCCAGCAGCTCCACAGGGCCTTCCTACGAGCAGTACTTC. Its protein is CASSSTGPSYEQYF.

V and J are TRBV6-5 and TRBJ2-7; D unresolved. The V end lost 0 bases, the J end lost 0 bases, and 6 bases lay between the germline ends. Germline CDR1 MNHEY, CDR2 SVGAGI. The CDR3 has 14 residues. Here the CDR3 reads CASSYSPSSYEQYF. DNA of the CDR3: TGTGCCAGCAGTTACTCGCCCAGCTCCTACGAGCAGTACTTC.